The present T cell receptor beta chain was sequenced within a study of T-cell memory formation after mild COVID-19. TCRdb redid the calling of the 5' RACE reads with MiXCR, one entry per CDR3 protein. In the table there are some 300,000 distinct CDR3 sequences, 20% to 25% of which are singletons. Trimming took off 6 bases at V and 6 bases at J, with 21 bases between the two ends. This CDR3 spans 15 amino acids. Germline-derived CDR1 and CDR2 are MNHNY and SVGAGI (reference sequence). The genes are TRBV6-6 and TRBJ2-7, with D possibly being TRBD1 (6 bases). This sequence originates from a man in his late teens or twenties who had mild COVID-19 (a few samples of this study predate the infection). Cell type and time point are not known. The specimen sequenced was PBMCs or a T cell subset sorted from them (not recorded which). CDR3 nucleotide sequence: TGTGCCAGCAGGCCCATACAGGGTGGTATCGCCGAGCAGTACTTC. It specifies CASRPIQGGIAEQYF.